One and the same sample provided the 21 T cell receptor beta chains below, sequenced in a study of T cells in Graves' hyperthyroidism and ophthalmopathy. What was amplified from RNA transcripts were TCR beta CDR3 regions. HTBI primers were the set used in a first-round RT-PCR of the TCR CDR3. From the multiplex PCR reads, TCRdb called clonotypes with MiXCR, one entry per CDR3 protein. The table includes approximately 400,000 distinct CDR3 sequences, about 16% detected once. Sequences were obtained from blood. These receptors originate from a woman aged 25-40 years with Graves' hyperthyroidism.

The J gene is TRBJ1-2, the V gene TRBV12-3 or TRBV12-4, with D maybe TRBD1 (6 bases). V lost 5 bases and J lost 3, with 13 bases in between. The CDR3 has 14 amino acids. This CDR3 reads CASSPHSGDYGYTF. CDR3 in DNA: TGTGCCAGCAGTCCCCATTCAGGGGACTATGGCTACACCTTC.

V and J are TRBV5-6 and TRBJ1-6; D is uncertain. The CDR3 spans 15 residues. Germline CDR1 is SGHDT and CDR2 is YYEEEE. The germline V and J ends were trimmed by 0 bases and 8 bases, with 12 bases remaining between them. The chain's CDR3 is CASSLDSRAYSPLHF. The CDR3 DNA follows: TGTGCCAGCAGCTTGGACTCGAGAGCTTATTCACCCCTCCACTTT.

Ten or more counts support this clonotype. The chain employs TRBV12-3 or TRBV12-4 and TRBJ1-1; D gene unclear. This CDR3 is 15 amino acids long. Trimming removed 3 bases from V and 1 base from J, with 12 bases in between. The CDR3 spells CASSFVGRPNTEAFF. The CDR3 DNA is TGTGCCAGCAGTTTTGTCGGACGGCCGAACACTGAAGCTTTCTTT.

This clonotype has at least ten counts. The chain couples TRBV4-2 to TRBJ2-2; TRBD2 agrees at 14 bases. CDR1 is LGHNA, CDR2 YNFKEQ, per germline. Trimming took 4 bases from V and 2 from J; bases not matched to a gene: 3. The CDR3 contains 17 residues. The CDR3 loop reads CASSPGTSGSNTGELFF. CDR3 DNA sequence: TGTGCCAGCAGCCCGGGGACTAGCGGGAGTAACACCGGGGAGCTGTTTTTT.

This clonotype came up many times. The chain joins TRBV4-1 to TRBJ2-5; D not certain. Per the germline V gene, CDR1 is MGHRA and CDR2 is YSYEKL. Trimming stripped 0 bases from V and 1 base from J, with 6 bases between. This CDR3 region has 14 residues. The CDR3 nucleotides are TGCGCCAGCAGCCAAGAGTGGACCCAAGAGACCCAGTACTTC. It codes for CASSQEWTQETQYF.

Ten or more counts support this clonotype. The J gene is TRBJ2-7, the V gene TRBV3-1; D perhaps matches TRBD1 (5 bases). The V and J ends lost 1 base and 0 bases respectively, with 16 bases between them. CDR3 length equals 17 residues. The germline V gene has CDR1 LGHDT and CDR2 YNNKEL (reference sequence). The CDR3 DNA reads as TGTGCCAGCAGCCAAGTTGAGGTGTACAGGCGCTCCTACGAGCAGTACTTC. Its protein is CASSQVEVYRRSYEQYF.

This clonotype was seen only a few times. The rearrangement joins TRBV9 to TRBJ2-7; D possibly corresponds to TRBD2 (5 bases). V lost 0 bases to trimming and J lost 1 base, with 11 bases between them. This CDR3 has 15 amino acids. Germline CDR1 SGDLS, CDR2 YYNGEE. Here the CDR3 DNA reads TGTGCCAGCAGCGTAGCGCTAGCCGCGTCCTACGAGCAGTACTTC. Translating gives CASSVALAASYEQYF.

The chain joins TRBV9 to TRBJ2-7, with D possibly being TRBD2 (5 bases). The CDR3 runs 13 residues. Germline assignment: CDR1 SGDLS and CDR2 YYNGEE. The V and J ends lost 3 bases and 7 bases respectively, with 14 bases between them. The DNA of the CDR3 is TGTGCCAGCAGCGCCGGACTGATCAGGGAGCAGTACTTC. It codes for CASSAGLIREQYF.

As concerns this clonotype: A much larger clone sits a single nucleotide away, making a read error possible. The gene calls are TRBV6-1 and TRBJ1-1; no reliable D call. Trimming removed 6 bases at V and 0 bases at J, with 8 bases between. CDR1 is MNHNS and CDR2 is SASEGT in the germline V gene. This CDR3 is 13 amino acids long. The DNA for the CDR3 is TGTGCCAGCAGGCGGAATGTGAACACTGAAGCTTTCTTT. Amino acid sequence: CASRRNVNTEAFF.

This clonotype came up many times. This CDR3 is CASSGAGTLFSRGGYTF. The CDR3 nucleotides are TGTGCCAGCAGTGGGGCGGGGACTCTTTTCTCCCGAGGTGGCTACACCTTC. The gene calls are TRBV2 and TRBJ1-2, with D perhaps matching TRBD1 (5 bases). CDR1 is SNHLY and CDR2 is FYNNEI in the germline V gene. The CDR3 spans 17 residues. The ends were cut back, 4 bases at V and 7 bases at J, with 25 bases in the middle.

V usage is TRBV10-3 and J usage is TRBJ1-5; D remains unclear. The CDR3 length is 15 residues. Per the germline V gene, CDR1 is ENHRY and CDR2 is SYGVKD. V was clipped by 0 bases and J by 9 bases, with 15 bases between them. CDR3 residues: CAISESTGDWAPQHF. The CDR3 bases are TGTGCCATCAGTGAGTCCACGGGCGATTGGGCGCCCCAGCATTTT.

This clonotype was counted ten times or more. This chain joins TRBV30 and TRBJ2-5, with 11 bases fitting TRBD2. The CDR3 is made up of 16 amino acids. Trimming removed 8 bases from V and 4 bases from J; junction bases left unmatched: 15. The germline gives CDR1 GTSNPN, CDR2 SVGIG (reference sequence). The CDR3 DNA follows: TGTGCCGGCCTGGGGGGCTCCGGACTAGCGGGAGAGACCCAGTACTTC. This encodes CAGLGGSGLAGETQYF.

This clonotype was counted a few times. The chain is built from TRBV2 and TRBJ1-5; 7 nucleotides match TRBD1. V dropped 3 bases and J dropped 3; count of bases not matched to a gene: 17. CDR1 is SNHLY, CDR2 FYNNEI, per germline. The CDR3 has 19 residues. CDR3 protein: CASSEGGRGAQGVNQPQHF. The CDR3 DNA reads as TGTGCCAGCAGTGAGGGGGGCAGGGGCGCTCAGGGGGTCAATCAGCCCCAGCATTTT.

This clonotype was seen a few times. J is TRBJ2-7 and V is TRBV5-1; D is possibly TRBD2 (6 bases). CDR1 and CDR2 (germline): SGHRS, YFSETQ. The CDR3 covers 15 residues. Trimming left V 0 bases short and J 3 bases short, with 13 bases between. CDR3 sequence: CASSLAPGEDYEQYF. Here the CDR3 DNA reads TGCGCCAGCAGCTTGGCCCCGGGGGAGGACTACGAGCAGTACTTC.

This clonotype was observed a single time. The chain recombines TRBV3-1 with TRBJ2-1, with D perhaps matching TRBD2 (5 bases). Germline V gene lookup returns CDR1 LGHDT and CDR2 YNNKEL (reference sequence). This CDR3 is built from 16 residues. Trimming left V 1 base short and J 3 bases short, with 13 bases between. CDR3 sequence (DNA): TGTGCCAGCAGCCAAGGGGAGTATTCTGGCTACAATGAGCAGTTCTTC. Translating it yields CASSQGEYSGYNEQFF.

In this sample, this clonotype turned up a few times. V is TRBV20-1 and J is TRBJ1-6, with D uncertain. In germline, CDR1 is DFQATT, CDR2 SNEGSKA (reference sequence). This CDR3 is 13 amino acids long. The V end lost 0 bases, the J end lost 7 bases, and 7 bases lay between the germline ends. Here the CDR3 reads CSAREAVNSPLHF. The CDR3 DNA is TGCAGTGCTAGAGAAGCAGTGAATTCACCCCTCCACTTT.

The chain joins TRBV18 to TRBJ2-7; the match to TRBD2 covers 7 bases. Trimming at V came to 2 bases and at J to 5 bases, leaving 9 bases not matched to a gene. Germline V gene sequence: CDR1 KGHSH, CDR2 LQKENI. The CDR3 covers 15 residues. CDR3 in amino acids: CASSPGSGGENEQYF. The CDR3 nucleotides are TGTGCCAGCTCACCAGGGTCGGGAGGAGAAAACGAGCAGTACTTC.

The table lists this clonotype with many counts. The V gene is TRBV29-1, the J gene TRBJ2-1; possibly TRBD1 for D (5 bases). The length of the CDR3 is 14 residues. V lost 3 bases to trimming and J lost 5 bases, with 14 bases between them. Germline-derived CDR1 and CDR2 are SQVTM and ANQGSEA. This CDR3 reads CSVEGLLPNNEQFF. The CDR3 DNA is TGCAGCGTTGAGGGGCTTCTCCCTAACAATGAGCAGTTCTTC.

About this clonotype: A much larger clone lies a single base off, so this may be a read error. Since the CDR3 does not end with the conserved phenylalanine or tryptophan, this likely comes from a read error. J is TRBJ2-2 and V is TRBV12-3 or TRBV12-4, with D possibly TRBD1 on 6 matching bases. Trimming removed 8 bases at V and 0 bases at J, with 10 bases between. The CDR3 runs 14 residues. CDR3 in amino acids: CASSGHPNTGELFL. CDR3 in DNA: TGTGCCAGCTCGGGACACCCGAACACCGGGGAGCTGTTTTTA.

Details on this clonotype: A much larger clone lies a single base off, so this may be a read error. CDR3 sequence: CASSLNSEQYF. CDR3 nucleotide sequence: TGTGCCAGCAGTTTAAATTCCGAGCAGTACTTC. The rearrangement links TRBV27 to TRBJ2-7; D is unresolved. CDR3 length: 11 amino acids. With 2 bases removed from V and 6 bases from J, the gap between germline ends came to 5 bases. Per the germline V gene, CDR1 is MNHEY and CDR2 is SMNVEV (reference sequence).

This clonotype was detected only a few times. J is TRBJ2-5 and V is TRBV6-6; D not resolved. The length of the CDR3 is 12 residues. V dropped 0 bases and J dropped 4 bases, with 3 bases sitting between them. The germline CDR1 and CDR2 sequences are MNHNY and SVGAGI (reference sequence). The CDR3 here is CASSYSTETQYF. The CDR3 coding sequence is TGTGCCAGCAGTTACTCGACAGAGACCCAGTACTTC.